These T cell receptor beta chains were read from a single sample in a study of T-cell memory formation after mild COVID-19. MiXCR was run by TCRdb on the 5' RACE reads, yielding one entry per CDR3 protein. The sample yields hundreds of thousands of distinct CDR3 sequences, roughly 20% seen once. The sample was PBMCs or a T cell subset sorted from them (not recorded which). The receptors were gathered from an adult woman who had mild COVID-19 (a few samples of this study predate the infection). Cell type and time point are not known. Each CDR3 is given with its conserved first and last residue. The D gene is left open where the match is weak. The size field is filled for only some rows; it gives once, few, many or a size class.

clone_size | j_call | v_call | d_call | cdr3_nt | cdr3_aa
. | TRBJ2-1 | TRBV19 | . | TGTGCCAGTAGTATCGTACGAGGGCCTATGAATGAGCAGTTCTTC | CASSIVRGPMNEQFF
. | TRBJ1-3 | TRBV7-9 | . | TGTGCCAGCAGCTTAGTAGGGGGACTGGCTGGAAACACCATATATTTT | CASSLVGGLAGNTIYF
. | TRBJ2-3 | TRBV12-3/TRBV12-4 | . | TGTGCCAGCAGTCAAAGGGCGGGATGGGGGGCAGATACGCAGTATTTT | CASSQRAGWGADTQYF
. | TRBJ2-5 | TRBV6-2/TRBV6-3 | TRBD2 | TGTGCCAGCAGACGCGGACTAGCGGGGCGGACCCAGTACTTC | CASRRGLAGRTQYF
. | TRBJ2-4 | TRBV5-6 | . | TGTGCCAGCAGTTCAGATAAGTTCATAGCCAAAAACATTCAGTACTTC | CASSSDKFIAKNIQYF
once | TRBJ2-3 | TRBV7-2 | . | TGTGCCAGCAGCGTAACACTCGCGAGGACTGGATGGGCCTACACCGACACAGATACGCAGTATTTT | CASSVTLARTGWAYTDTDTQYF
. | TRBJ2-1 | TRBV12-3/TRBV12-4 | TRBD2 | TGTGCCAGCAGTTTACGGACTAGCGGGAATAATGAGCAGTTCTTC | CASSLRTSGNNEQFF
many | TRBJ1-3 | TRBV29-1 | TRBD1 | TGCAGCGTCGGGACAGGTGTAGGAAACACCATATATTTT | CSVGTGVGNTIYF
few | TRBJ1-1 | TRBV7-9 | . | TGTGCCAGCAGCTTTCAATCGGTAGGCACTGAAGCTTTCTTT | CASSFQSVGTEAFF
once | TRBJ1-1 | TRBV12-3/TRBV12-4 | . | TGTGCCAGCAGTTTGATCCGGAAGGGAGCTTTCTTT | CASSLIRKGAFF
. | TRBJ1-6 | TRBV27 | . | TGTGCCAGCAGTTTGGGGTCTATCCTCCACTTT | CASSLGSILHF
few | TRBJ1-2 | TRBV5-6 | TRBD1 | TGTGCCAGCAGCGTAAGACAGGGGGAGTATGGCTACACCTTC | CASSVRQGEYGYTF
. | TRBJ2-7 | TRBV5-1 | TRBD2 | TGCGCCAGCAAACTAGCGGGAGGGCCATACGAGCAGTACTTC | CASKLAGGPYEQYF
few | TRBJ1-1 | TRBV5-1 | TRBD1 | TGCGCCAGCAGCCACGGACAGGGGTGGAAATCTGAAGCTTTCTTT | CASSHGQGWKSEAFF
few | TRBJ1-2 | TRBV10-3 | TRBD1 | TGTGCCATCAGTGAAGAACAGGGGGATGGCTACACCTTC | CAISEEQGDGYTF
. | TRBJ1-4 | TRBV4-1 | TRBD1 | TGCGCCAGCAGCCAACTACCGGACAGGATCGGTGAAAAACTGTTTTTT | CASSQLPDRIGEKLFF
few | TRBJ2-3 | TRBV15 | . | TGTGCCACCAGCAGCCCCCCGGGGCGGTTCACAGATACGCAGTATTTT | CATSSPPGRFTDTQYF
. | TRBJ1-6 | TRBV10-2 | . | TGCGCCTCCAGGGAGGTAAATCTCGATAATTCACCCCTCCACTTT | CASREVNLDNSPLHF
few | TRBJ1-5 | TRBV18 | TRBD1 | TGTGCCAGCTCACCTGCGGACAGGGCACAGCCCCAGCATTTT | CASSPADRAQPQHF
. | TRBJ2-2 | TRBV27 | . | TGTGCCAGCTTCGGGCAAGGGCCCGGGGAGCTGTTTTTT | CASFGQGPGELFF
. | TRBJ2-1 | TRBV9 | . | TGTGCCAGCAGCGTAGAGTTTACTACCCCATACAATGAGCAGTTCTTC | CASSVEFTTPYNEQFF